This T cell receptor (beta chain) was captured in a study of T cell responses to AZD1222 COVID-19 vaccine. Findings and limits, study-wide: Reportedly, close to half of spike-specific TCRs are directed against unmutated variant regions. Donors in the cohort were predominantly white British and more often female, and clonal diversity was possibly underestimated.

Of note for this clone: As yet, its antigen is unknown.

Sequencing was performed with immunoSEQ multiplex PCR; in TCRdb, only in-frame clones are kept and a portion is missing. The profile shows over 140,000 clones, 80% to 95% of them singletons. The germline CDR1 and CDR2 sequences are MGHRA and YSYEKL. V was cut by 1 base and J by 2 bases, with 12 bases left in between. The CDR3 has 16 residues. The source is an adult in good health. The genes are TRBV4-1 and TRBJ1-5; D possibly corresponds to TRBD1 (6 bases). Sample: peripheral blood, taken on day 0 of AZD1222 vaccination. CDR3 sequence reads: CASSQVGATGNQPQHF. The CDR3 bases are TGCGCCAGCAGCCAAGTGGGGGCGACTGGCAATCAGCCCCAGCATTTT.